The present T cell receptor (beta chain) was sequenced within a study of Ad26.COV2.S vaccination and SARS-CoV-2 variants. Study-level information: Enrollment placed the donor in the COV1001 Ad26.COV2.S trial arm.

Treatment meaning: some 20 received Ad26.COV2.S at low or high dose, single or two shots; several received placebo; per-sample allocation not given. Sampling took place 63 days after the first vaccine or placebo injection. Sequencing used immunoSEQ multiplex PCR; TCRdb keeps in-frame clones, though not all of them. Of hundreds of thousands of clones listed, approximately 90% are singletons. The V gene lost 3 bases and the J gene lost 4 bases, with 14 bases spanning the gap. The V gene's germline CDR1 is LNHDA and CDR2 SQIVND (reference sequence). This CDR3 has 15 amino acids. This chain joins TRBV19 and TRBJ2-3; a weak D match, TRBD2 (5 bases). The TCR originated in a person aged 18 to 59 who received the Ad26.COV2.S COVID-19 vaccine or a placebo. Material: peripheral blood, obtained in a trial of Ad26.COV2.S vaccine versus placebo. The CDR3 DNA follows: TGTGCCAGTAGTATCGGGGAATTCGTCCCAGATACGCAGTATTTT. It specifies CASSIGEFVPDTQYF.